The clone carrying this T cell receptor (beta chain) was recorded only once. What it binds is not known. At one end, the junction sequence differs from germline, possibly due to a read error. Three rounds of nested PCR, following a modified ARM-PCR protocol, produced the TCRbeta library. TCRdb analysed the multiplex PCR reads with MiXCR anew, one entry per CDR3 protein. The sample contains over 100,000 distinct CDR3 sequences, about 61% of which appear only once. The data originate from a study of tumor and adjacent non-tumor tissue in lung cancer. Study in general: The patients, around 11 men and about 5 women, were roughly 31 to 80 with stage I to III disease. Some 3.9 million productive TCRbeta reads were obtained per sample on average. Overall study findings and caveats: Top 100 clones took a larger repertoire share in normal lung.

No cell sorting was done before RNA was extracted from the tissue. This non-tumor lung sample came from over 3 cm beyond the tumor edge. Newly diagnosed lung cancer patients had thoracic surgery in China, August–November 2014, without prior chemotherapy. Sequenced sample: distant non-tumor lung tissue. The source is a man aged 55 to 70 with non-small cell lung cancer.

In DNA, the CDR3 is TGTGCCAGCAGCCCCCGGGGGAGCTTTTCGAACACTGTAGTTTCCTTT. It specifies CASSPRGSFSNTVVSF. The chain recombines TRBV11-3 with TRBJ1-1, with D maybe TRBD1 (5 bases). Germline V gene sequence: CDR1 SGHNT, CDR2 YENEEA. The CDR3 loop spans 16 amino acids.